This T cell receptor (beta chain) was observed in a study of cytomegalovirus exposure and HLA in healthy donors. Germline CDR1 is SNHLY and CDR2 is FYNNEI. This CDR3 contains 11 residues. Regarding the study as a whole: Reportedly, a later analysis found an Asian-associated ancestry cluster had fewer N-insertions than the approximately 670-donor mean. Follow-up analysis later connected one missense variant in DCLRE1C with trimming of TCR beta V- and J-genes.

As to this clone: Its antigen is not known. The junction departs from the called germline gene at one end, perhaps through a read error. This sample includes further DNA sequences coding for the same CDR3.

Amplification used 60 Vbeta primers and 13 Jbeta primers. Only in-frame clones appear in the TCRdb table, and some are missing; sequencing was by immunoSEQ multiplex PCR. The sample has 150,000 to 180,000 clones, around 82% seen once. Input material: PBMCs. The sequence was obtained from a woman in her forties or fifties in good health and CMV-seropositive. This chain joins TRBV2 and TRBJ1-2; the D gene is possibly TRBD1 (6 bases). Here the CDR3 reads CASSEGWSGVF. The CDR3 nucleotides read TGTGCCAGCAGTGAAGGGTGGTCAGGGGTCTTC.